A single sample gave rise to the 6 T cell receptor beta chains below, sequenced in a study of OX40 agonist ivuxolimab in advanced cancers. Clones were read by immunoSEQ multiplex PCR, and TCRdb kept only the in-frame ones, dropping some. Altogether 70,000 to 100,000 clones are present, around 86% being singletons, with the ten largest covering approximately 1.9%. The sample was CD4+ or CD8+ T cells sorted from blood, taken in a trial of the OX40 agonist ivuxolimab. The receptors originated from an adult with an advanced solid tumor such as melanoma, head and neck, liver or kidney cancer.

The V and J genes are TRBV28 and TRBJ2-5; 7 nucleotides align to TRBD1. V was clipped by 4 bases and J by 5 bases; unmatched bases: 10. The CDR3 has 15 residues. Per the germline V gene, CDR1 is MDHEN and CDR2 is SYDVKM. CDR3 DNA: TGTGCCAGCAGTTCCCCAAGACTACAGGGGGAGACCCAGTACTTC. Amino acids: CASSSPRLQGETQYF.

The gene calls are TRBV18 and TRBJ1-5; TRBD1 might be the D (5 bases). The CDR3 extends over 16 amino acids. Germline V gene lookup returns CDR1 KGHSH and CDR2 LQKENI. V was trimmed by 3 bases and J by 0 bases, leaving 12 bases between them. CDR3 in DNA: TGTGCCAGCTCACCCGGCAGGGCTGGTAGCAATCAGCCCCAGCATTTT. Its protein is CASSPGRAGSNQPQHF.

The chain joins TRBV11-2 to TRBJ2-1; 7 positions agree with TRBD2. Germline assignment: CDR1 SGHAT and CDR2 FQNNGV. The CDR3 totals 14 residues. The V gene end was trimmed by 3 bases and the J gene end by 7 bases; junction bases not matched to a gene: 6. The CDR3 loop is CASSLAGVLNEQFF. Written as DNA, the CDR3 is TGTGCCAGCAGCTTGGCGGGAGTGTTGAATGAGCAGTTCTTC.

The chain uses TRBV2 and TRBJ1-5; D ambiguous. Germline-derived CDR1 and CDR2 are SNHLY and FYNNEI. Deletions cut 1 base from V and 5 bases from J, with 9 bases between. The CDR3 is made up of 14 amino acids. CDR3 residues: CASSEGFGDQPQHF. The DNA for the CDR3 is TGTGCCAGCAGTGAAGGATTCGGGGATCAGCCCCAGCATTTT.

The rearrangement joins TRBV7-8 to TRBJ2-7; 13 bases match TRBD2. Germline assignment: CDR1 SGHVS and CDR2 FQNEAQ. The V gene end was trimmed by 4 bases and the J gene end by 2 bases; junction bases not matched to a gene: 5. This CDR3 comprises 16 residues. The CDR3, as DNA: TGTGCCAGCAGCTCGGGACTAGCGGGAACAACCTACGAGCAGTACTTC. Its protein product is CASSSGLAGTTYEQYF.

CDR3 loop: CASSDPGLAGITGELFF. In DNA, the CDR3 is TGTGCCAGCAGTGACCCGGGACTAGCGGGAATCACCGGGGAGCTGTTTTTT. V and J are TRBV6-1 and TRBJ2-2; TRBD2 aligns across 13 bases. Germline CDR1 MNHNS, CDR2 SASEGT. This CDR3 has 17 amino acids. The trim removed 3 bases at V and 4 bases at J, leaving 5 bases unmatched.